This TCR beta chain was recovered during a study of blood T cell repertoires in COVID-19. Study background: Some COVID-19 samples were acute and others convalescent; all came from the United States, Italy and Spain.

This clone has a handful of counts. CDR1 and CDR2 from the germline V gene are MDHEN and SYDVKM. V dropped 6 bases and J dropped 5 bases, with 25 bases sitting between them. This CDR3 has 17 residues. Enrollment of patients from Seattle took place during active infection, with longitudinal follow-up. In the study's own analysis: The authors estimated nucleated cell counts from reference gene primer amplification. TCRdb's copy holds only in-frame clones and misses some; the assay was immunoSEQ multiplex PCR. V and J calls and clone size follow that table, whereas D and trimming were derived from the DNA. Of a few hundred thousand clones in the sample, around 86% were seen once.

The clonotype was recovered from a woman of 80 years or more with COVID-19, enrolled during active disease. V and J are TRBV28 and TRBJ2-5; TRBD2 might be the D (6 bases). Material for sequencing was peripheral blood. CDR3 residues: CASSPVPGASFRETQYF. CDR3 bases: TGTGCCAGCAGCCCGGTTCCGGGAGCCTCATTTAGGGAGACCCAGTACTTC.